Listed below are T cell receptor beta chains from one sample, sequenced in a study of control samples from healthy donors and cancer patients. Produced via immunoSEQ multiplex PCR; TCRdb's table is partial and in-frame only. This table holds about 140,000 clones, roughly 92% found once. The sample was blood. The receptors were sampled from a man aged 25 to 40 in good health. Each CDR3 is given without its conserved first and last residue.

V gene: TRBV14
CDR3 protein: ASSQDILLAGAYNEQF

V gene: TRBV24-1
CDR3 protein: ATSASFQGSAYNEQF

V gene: TRBV2
CDR3 protein: ASFRPPGYEQY

V gene: TRBV19
CDR3 protein: ASSLNRRAGTGELF

V gene: TRBV6-4
CDR3 protein: ASSETSGGADTQY

V gene: TRBV9
CDR3 protein: ASSTALSVEETQY

V gene: TRBV2
CDR3 protein: ASRVDAGVDSPLH

V gene: TRBV11-2
CDR3 protein: ASSNRLAGPGELF

V gene: TRBV6-2/TRBV6-3
CDR3 protein: ASSYSQLGLQETQY

V gene: TRBV6-6
CDR3 protein: ASSPGQESSVPPGNTIY

V gene: TRBV18
CDR3 protein: ASSPNRDRAILETYEQY

V gene: TRBV6-1
CDR3 protein: ASSENDGRWSIQY

V gene: TRBV12-5
CDR3 protein: ASGLITGTGRHTQY

V gene: TRBV28
CDR3 protein: ASRRRVERELF

V gene: TRBV20-1
CDR3 protein: SASLRDYNEQF

V gene: TRBV7-3
CDR3 protein: ASSSSGGRETQY

V gene: TRBV28
CDR3 protein: AKKRNSYEQY

V gene: TRBV5-8
CDR3 protein: ASSSRGIGYGNTIY

V gene: TRBV19
CDR3 protein: ASSREGVGEQF

V gene: TRBV28
CDR3 protein: ASSGLTRGYT

V gene: TRBV6-5
CDR3 protein: ASREGVNQPQH

V gene: TRBV3-1/TRBV3-2
CDR3 protein: ASSQPGSSTDTQY

V gene: TRBV28
CDR3 protein: ASSLVGGRGNQPQH

V gene: TRBV23-1
CDR3 protein: ASSQSIGSHHGYT

V gene: TRBV30
CDR3 protein: AWSGVRGGYGYT

V gene: TRBV14
CDR3 protein: ASSQDWDIPDTQY

V gene: TRBV9
CDR3 protein: ASSPLPSGYNEQF

V gene: TRBV6-2/TRBV6-3
CDR3 protein: ASSTGDRDTDTQY

V gene: TRBV27
CDR3 protein: ASLGQGYTEAF

V gene: TRBV10-3
CDR3 protein: ATRARWGAKDSPLH

V gene: TRBV19
CDR3 protein: ASSIPTGYNEKLF

V gene: TRBV2
CDR3 protein: ASPHRPTSGRYYEQF

V gene: TRBV7-6
CDR3 protein: ASSVRQGSGNTIY

V gene: TRBV28
CDR3 protein: ASRGWDTEAF

V gene: TRBV7-8
CDR3 protein: ASSLERIMNTEAF

V gene: TRBV2
CDR3 protein: ASSGTAGTQY

V gene: TRBV5-5
CDR3 protein: ASSLSRVTGELF

V gene: TRBV7-9
CDR3 protein: ASSTRRLYGYT

V gene: TRBV10-2
CDR3 protein: ASSESEGRWRLEQY

V gene: TRBV5-6
CDR3 protein: ASSLARISGNTIY

V gene: TRBV27
CDR3 protein: ASSSRGYTEAF

V gene: TRBV9
CDR3 protein: ASSVATGGDTQY

V gene: TRBV27
CDR3 protein: ASSPRQGRNPDTEAF

V gene: TRBV18
CDR3 protein: ASSPQKGYQETQY

V gene: TRBV2
CDR3 protein: ASSGIYTYEQY

V gene: TRBV5-3
CDR3 protein: ARSLRDRYGYT

V gene: TRBV28
CDR3 protein: ASTPAALGSYEQY

V gene: TRBV30
CDR3 protein: AWSVIRTESYEQY

V gene: TRBV30
CDR3 protein: AWRRAGSGPEAF

V gene: TRBV7-6
CDR3 protein: ASSLALGQGTTGELF

V gene: TRBV9
CDR3 protein: ASSPGTGQETQY